The T cell receptor beta chain described here comes from a study of blood T cell repertoires in COVID-19. Study-level background: COVID-19 samples collected from the United States, Italy and Spain covered acute and convalescent phases. The analysed material was cDNA or gDNA that came from T cells, B-cell-depleted T cells, or PBMCs.

Some clones are missing from TCRdb's copy, which holds only in-frame ones; the method was immunoSEQ multiplex PCR. The data show around 240,000 clones, 75% to 90% seen once. Trimming cost V 2 bases and J 2 bases, with 10 bases left between them. From germline, CDR1 is KGHSH and CDR2 LQKENI. The CDR3 extends over 15 amino acids. V is TRBV18 and J is TRBJ2-1; TRBD2 is a possible D gene (6 bases). The TCR was taken from a woman in her thirties who had recovered from COVID-19. The specimen was peripheral blood. CDR3 region: CASSPWEVPYNEQFF. The CDR3 nucleotides read TGTGCCAGCTCACCATGGGAGGTACCCTACAATGAGCAGTTCTTC.